The sequence of this TCR beta chain was determined in a study of T-cell reconstitution after alpha-beta-depleted transplantation in children. CDR3 length: 14 amino acids. Germline V gene lookup returns CDR1 DFQATT and CDR2 SNEGSKA (reference sequence). V lost 3 bases to trimming and J lost 1 base, with 12 bases between them. During its preparation, the TCRbeta library received unique molecular identifiers. TCRdb re-called the PCR reads with MiXCR, one entry per CDR3 protein. The data contain some 290,000 distinct CDR3 sequences, more than 9% of them singletons. In its sample, this clonotype was seen a few times.

This clonotype was obtained from a human donor who donated a stem cell graft to a child with SCID. This sequence joins TRBV20-1 and TRBJ2-5; D unresolved. The specimen was PBMCs from the stem cell graft donor, collected from the stem cell graft. The DNA for the CDR3 is TGCAGTGCTAGGTGGCGAATCCGCCAAGAGACCCAGTACTTC. As protein: CSARWRIRQETQYF.